The 13 T cell receptor beta chains below come from one sample, sequenced in a study of Ad26.COV2.S vaccination and SARS-CoV-2 variants. Using immunoSEQ multiplex PCR, the repertoire was profiled, and TCRdb retains in-frame clones only, with some absent. Altogether about 480,000 clones are present, approximately 88% being singletons, with the ten largest covering around 13%. Treatment described: about 20 received Ad26.COV2.S at low or high dose, single or two shots; about five received placebo; per-sample allocation not given. Day 63 after the first vaccine or placebo injection was the time point for sampling. The source was peripheral blood, collected in a trial of Ad26.COV2.S vaccine versus placebo. The receptors derive from a person aged 18-60 years who received the Ad26.COV2.S COVID-19 vaccine or a placebo.

CDR3: CASRTGGLASNEQFF. CDR3 nucleotide sequence: TGTGCCAGCAGAACGGGAGGACTAGCGAGCAATGAGCAGTTCTTC. This chain joins TRBV28 and TRBJ2-1, with 9 positions matching TRBD2. CDR3 length: 15 amino acids. Germline V CDR1 and CDR2: MDHEN, SYDVKM. Unmatched junction bases numbered 9, after V lost 6 bases and J lost 6 bases.

V usage is TRBV28 and J usage is TRBJ2-7; D perhaps matches TRBD2 (6 bases). V lost 5 bases and J lost 3, with 8 bases in between. There are 12 residues in the CDR3. Germline values: CDR1 MDHEN, CDR2 SYDVKM. The CDR3 is CASSGGGYEQYF. CDR3 bases: TGTGCCAGCAGTGGGGGAGGCTACGAGCAGTACTTC.

This clone was seen once. The genes are TRBV27 and TRBJ2-2; 9 positions match TRBD1. Trimming cost V 4 bases and J 0 bases; bases outside gene matches: 12. This CDR3 has 19 amino acids. Germline values: CDR1 MNHEY, CDR2 SMNVEV (reference sequence). CDR3 sequence (DNA): TGTGCCAGCAGTTCCCAGACAGGGGGTTTGTTGTCGAACACCGGGGAGCTGTTTTTT. It specifies CASSSQTGGLLSNTGELFF.

The rearrangement links TRBV28 to TRBJ1-5; D gene uncertain. V gave up 7 bases and J gave up 2 bases, with 6 bases separating them. This CDR3 region has 12 residues. The germline V gene encodes CDR1 MDHEN and CDR2 SYDVKM. In DNA form, the CDR3 reads TGTGCCAGCAACGGAGGCAATCAGCCCCAGCATTTT. This translates into CASNGGNQPQHF.

Points on this clone: Other DNA variants within this sample encode the same CDR3. This chain links TRBV5-1 with TRBJ2-2; D remains ambiguous. V dropped 0 bases and J dropped 6 bases, with 6 bases sitting between them. CDR1 and CDR2 from the germline V gene are SGHRS and YFSETQ. The CDR3 runs 13 residues. Here the CDR3 reads CASSLDGAGELFF. CDR3 coding DNA: TGCGCCAGCAGCTTGGATGGAGCCGGGGAGCTGTTTTTT.

The rearrangement links TRBV20-1 to TRBJ2-7; no reliable D call. The CDR3 is 11 amino acids. V dropped 3 bases and J dropped 5 bases, with 8 bases sitting between them. CDR1 and CDR2 from the germline V gene are DFQATT and SNEGSKA (reference sequence). The CDR3 DNA reads TGCAGTGCTAGCCCCCTCGACGAGCAGTACTTC. Translated: CSASPLDEQYF.

V is TRBV5-6 and J is TRBJ2-7; D not resolved. The CDR3 runs to 14 residues. The V and J ends lost 1 base and 7 bases respectively, with 15 bases between them. Germline CDR1 is SGHDT and CDR2 is YYEEEE. In DNA form, the CDR3 reads TGTGCCAGCAGCTTGCCGGCACGCAATCTGGAGCAGTACTTC. It specifies CASSLPARNLEQYF.

The chain employs TRBV9 and TRBJ2-1; 7 bases fit TRBD2. This CDR3 region has 14 residues. CDR1 is SGDLS, CDR2 YYNGEE, per germline. The V and J ends lost 3 bases and 9 bases, in that order; junction bases with no gene match: 9. The CDR3 bases are TGTGCCAGCAGCGACTGGGGGGGACCCGCTGAGCAGTTCTTC. Translated, it gives CASSDWGGPAEQFF.

This clone showed up just a few times. The rearrangement uses TRBV6-1 and TRBJ1-5; unclear D gene. CDR3 length: 12 residues. The V end was cut by 5 bases, the J end by 6 bases, with 8 bases between. CDR1 is MNHNS and CDR2 is SASEGT in the germline V gene. The CDR3 reads CASSSPVQPQHF. In DNA, the CDR3 is TGTGCCAGCAGTTCTCCGGTTCAGCCCCAGCATTTT.

This chain uses TRBV9 with TRBJ1-5; tentatively, D is TRBD1 (5 bases). Trimming removed 2 bases at V and 2 bases at J, with 11 bases between. The CDR3 is 15 residues long. Germline V lookup: CDR1 SGDLS, CDR2 YYNGEE. The CDR3 region has the DNA TGTGCCAGCAGCGTCGGGGCCGGGGGCAATCAGCCCCAGCATTTT. Protein product: CASSVGAGGNQPQHF.

V and J are TRBV6-2 or TRBV6-3 and TRBJ2-7; perhaps TRBD1 as D (6 bases). Trimming left V 4 bases short and J 0 bases short, with 13 bases between. From germline, CDR1 is MNHEY and CDR2 SVGEGT. This CDR3 contains 15 residues. CDR3 sequence: CASSSIGQSSYEQYF. The CDR3 nucleotides are TGTGCCAGCAGTTCAATTGGACAGAGCTCCTACGAGCAGTACTTC.

The V gene is TRBV6-6, the J gene TRBJ2-3; D remains unclear. V lost 2 bases to trimming and J lost 0 bases, with 12 bases between them. The germline gives CDR1 MNHNY, CDR2 SVGAGI (reference sequence). This CDR3 has 16 amino acids. DNA for the CDR3: TGTGCCAGCAGTTACCTCCGACTGGGTAGCACAGATACGCAGTATTTT. Residues: CASSYLRLGSTDTQYF.

This sequence joins TRBV21-1 and TRBJ2-1. TRBV21-1 is a documented pseudogene. This CDR3 region has 11 residues. CDR3 nucleotide sequence: TGTGCCAGCAGCAAAGTTGATGAGCAGTTCTTC. It translates to CASSKVDEQFF.